This TCR beta chain was recovered during a study of blood T cells in healthy people across ages. At least 6 million PBMCs were isolated per sample. Germline loops: CDR1 SGHTA, CDR2 FQGNSA. The CDR3 is 17 amino acids. A second PCR of 7 to 11 cycles used a sample-barcoded 5' primer and a J-beta primer mix. MiXCR, run by TCRdb on the 5' RACE reads, gives a single entry per CDR3 protein. The table has roughly 800,000 distinct CDR3 sequences, about 62% seen once. Study results and limitations: Unknown donor CMV status possibly confounded expanded clonotype changes. Both higher diversity and more naive CD4+ cells marked long-lived donors when set against aged donors.

In the case of this clonotype: Its antigen is unknown.

The sequenced material came from blood. This chain joins TRBV7-2 and TRBJ2-5; 14 bases map to TRBD2. Near its end, the DNA agrees better with TRBJ2-7, so the J call may be wrong. This clonotype was sampled from a man aged 30 to 39 in good health. CDR3 in amino acids: CASSLRGPGLAGVEQYF. In DNA form, the CDR3 reads TGTGCCAGCAGCTTAAGGGGCCCGGGACTAGCGGGAGTCGAGCAGTACTTC.